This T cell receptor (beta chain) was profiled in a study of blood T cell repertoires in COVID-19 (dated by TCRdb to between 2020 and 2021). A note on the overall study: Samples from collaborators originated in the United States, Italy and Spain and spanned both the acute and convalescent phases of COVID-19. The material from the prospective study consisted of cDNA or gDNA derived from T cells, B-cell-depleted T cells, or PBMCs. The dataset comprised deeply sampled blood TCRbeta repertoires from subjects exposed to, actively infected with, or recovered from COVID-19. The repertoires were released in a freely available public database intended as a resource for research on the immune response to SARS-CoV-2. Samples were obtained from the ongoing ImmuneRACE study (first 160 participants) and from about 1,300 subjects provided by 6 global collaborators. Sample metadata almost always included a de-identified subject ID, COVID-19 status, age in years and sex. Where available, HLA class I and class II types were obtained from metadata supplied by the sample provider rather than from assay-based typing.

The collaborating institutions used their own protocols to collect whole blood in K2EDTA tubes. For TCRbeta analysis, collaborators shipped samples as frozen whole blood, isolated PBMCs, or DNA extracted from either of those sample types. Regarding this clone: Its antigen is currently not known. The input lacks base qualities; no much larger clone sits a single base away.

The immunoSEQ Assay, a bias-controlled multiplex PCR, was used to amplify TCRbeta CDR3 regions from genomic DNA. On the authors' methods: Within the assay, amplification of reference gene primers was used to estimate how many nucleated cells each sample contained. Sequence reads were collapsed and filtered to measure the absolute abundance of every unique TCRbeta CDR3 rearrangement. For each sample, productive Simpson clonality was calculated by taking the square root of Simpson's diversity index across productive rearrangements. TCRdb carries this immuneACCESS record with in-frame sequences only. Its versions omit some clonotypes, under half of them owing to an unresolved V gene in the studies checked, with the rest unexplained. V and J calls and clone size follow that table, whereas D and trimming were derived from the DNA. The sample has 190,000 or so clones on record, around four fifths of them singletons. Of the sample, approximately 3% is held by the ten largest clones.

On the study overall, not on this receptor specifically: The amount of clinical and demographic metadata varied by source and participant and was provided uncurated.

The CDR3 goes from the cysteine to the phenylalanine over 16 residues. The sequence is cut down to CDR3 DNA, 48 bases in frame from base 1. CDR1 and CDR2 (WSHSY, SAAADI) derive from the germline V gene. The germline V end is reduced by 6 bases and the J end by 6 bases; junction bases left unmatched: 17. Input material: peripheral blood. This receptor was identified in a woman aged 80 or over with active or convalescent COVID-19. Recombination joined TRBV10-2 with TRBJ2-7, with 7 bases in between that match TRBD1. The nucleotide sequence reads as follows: TGCGCCAGCAGCGACCCAAGACAGGGATTTGCCGGCGAGCAGTACTTC. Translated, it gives CASSDPRQGFAGEQYF.